The present TCR beta chain was sequenced within a study of blood T cell repertoires in COVID-19. The overall study: The samples span acute and convalescent COVID-19 from the United States, Italy and Spain. T cells, B-cell-depleted T cells, or PBMCs provided the cDNA or gDNA that served as material.

Germline loops: CDR1 SGHRS, CDR2 YFSETQ. This CDR3 is built from 15 residues. The ends were cut back, 0 bases at V and 0 bases at J, with 9 bases in the middle. Original analysis: Scientists estimated how many nucleated cells there were by amplifying reference gene primers. TCRdb's table, derived via immunoSEQ multiplex PCR, lists solely in-frame clones and lacks some. V and J calls and clone size are those listed in that table; D and trimming were worked out from the DNA. There are 160,000 or so clones in the sample; 75% to 85% occur only once, and approximately 0.5% lies in the top ten. The source is a man aged 55 to 69 with acute or convalescent COVID-19. The chain recombines TRBV5-1 with TRBJ1-2, with D perhaps matching TRBD1 (5 bases). The sample comprised peripheral blood. CDR3 sequence: CASSLEGNSNYGYTF. In DNA, the CDR3 is TGCGCCAGCAGCTTGGAGGGGAACTCTAACTATGGCTACACCTTC.